The 27 T cell receptor beta chains listed next were all sequenced from one sample in a study of brain T cells in children with intractable seizures. Data came from immunoSEQ multiplex PCR; TCRdb stores just in-frame clones and leaves some out. The repertoire holds tens of thousands of clones, with about 93% as singletons. The specimen was peripheral blood, collected at surgery. These receptors came from a girl aged 2 to 10 with Rasmussen encephalitis and intractable seizures.

The chain recombines TRBV10-3 with TRBJ2-7; the D gene is possibly TRBD1 (6 bases). The germline CDR1 and CDR2 sequences are ENHRY and SYGVKD. The CDR3 totals 12 residues. V was pared by 8 bases and J by 1 base, with 9 bases between. As DNA, the CDR3 is TGTGCCATCGGGGGCTCATCCTACGAGCAGTACTTC. Its protein product is CAIGGSSYEQYF.

This chain joins TRBV3-1 (or the pseudogene TRBV3-2) and TRBJ2-6; D unresolved. The CDR3 consists of 16 residues. Germline V gene lookup returns CDR1 LGHDT and CDR2 YNNKEL (reference sequence). V gave up 1 base and J gave up 2 bases, with 9 bases separating them. The CDR3 nucleotides are TGTGCCAGCAGCCAAGGAAATCGGGCTGGGGCCAACGTCCTGACTTTC. Protein product: CASSQGNRAGANVLTF.

In this sample, this clone turned up a few times. This chain uses TRBV10-3 with TRBJ2-2; D not resolved. The CDR3 runs 14 residues. The germline V gene has CDR1 ENHRY and CDR2 SYGVKD. Trimming cost V 7 bases and J 0 bases, with 9 bases left between them. This CDR3 reads CAINPGPNTGELFF. The CDR3 DNA is TGTGCCATCAACCCCGGACCGAACACCGGGGAGCTGTTTTTT.

V is TRBV7-9 and J is TRBJ1-2, with D maybe TRBD1 (5 bases). V was cut by 5 bases and J by 8 bases, with 21 bases left in between. The CDR3 has 15 amino acids. Germline V CDR1 and CDR2: SEHNR, FQNEAQ (reference sequence). The CDR3 DNA sequence: TGTGCCAGCAGCAGGGACGGACCCCTCTCAATGGGCTACACCTTC. It encodes CASSRDGPLSMGYTF. Looking up the rest from reference TRBV7-9 and TRBJ1-2 gives the full variable domain: DTGVSQNPRHKITKRGQNVTFRCDPISEHNRLYWYRQTLGQGPEFLTYFQNEAQLEKSRLLSDRFSAERPKGSFSTLEIQRTEQGDSAMYLCASSRDGPLSMGYTFGSGTRLTVV.

The chain carries TRBV5-5 and TRBJ2-5; TRBD1 aligns across 12 bases. The germline V gene has CDR1 SGHKS and CDR2 YYEKEE (reference sequence). The trim removed 3 bases at V and 5 bases at J, leaving 17 bases unmatched. CDR3 size: 19 residues. Here the CDR3 DNA reads TGTGCCAGCAGCTCACCTGGGGACAGGGGGCAAATTGGCTCGGAGACCCAGTACTTC. Translating gives CASSSPGDRGQIGSETQYF.

This chain connects TRBV7-3 to TRBJ1-2; 8 nucleotides match TRBD1. CDR1 and CDR2 from the germline V gene are SGHTA and FQGTGA. Trimming at V came to 5 bases and at J to 5 bases, leaving 4 bases not matched to a gene. The CDR3 consists of 13 residues. DNA of the CDR3: TGTGCCAGCAGCCAGGGGGCGGGTTATGGCTACACCTTC. Translation: CASSQGAGYGYTF.

The J gene is TRBJ1-2, the V gene TRBV5-5, with D perhaps TRBD1 (5 bases). Between the trimmed V and J ends, which lost 4 bases and 4 bases, there was a span of 14 bases. The germline CDR1 and CDR2 sequences are SGHKS and YYEKEE (reference sequence). This CDR3 is 14 amino acids long. Here the CDR3 DNA reads TGTGCCAGCAGCCGATCGGGAGGGGTCTATGGCTACACCTTC. It specifies CASSRSGGVYGYTF.

This clone was recorded once. The chain joins TRBV12-3 or TRBV12-4 to TRBJ1-2; D is ambiguous. The V end was cut by 8 bases, the J end by 4 bases, with 11 bases between. The CDR3 loop spans 12 amino acids. The CDR3 loop reads CASSRSRYGYTF. The CDR3 coding sequence is TGTGCCAGCTCACGAAGTCGCTATGGCTACACCTTC.

CDR3 DNA: TGTGCCAGCAGCCAGGAGGGGGTGACCCAGCATTTT. Translating it yields CASSQEGVTQHF. This chain uses TRBV7-2 with TRBJ1-5; a weak D match, TRBD1 (6 bases). CDR3 length equals 12 residues. The V and J ends lost 5 bases and 11 bases respectively, with 13 bases between them. CDR1 SGHTA and CDR2 FQGNSA come from the germline V gene. The entire variable domain, with the rest obtained from reference TRBV7-2 and TRBJ1-5, is as follows: GAGVSQSPSNKVTEKGKDVELRCDPISGHTALYWYRQSLGQGLEFLIYFQGNSAPDKSGLPSDRFSAERTGGSVSTLTIQRTQQEDSAVYLCASSQEGVTQHFGDGTRLSIL.

This sequence joins TRBV7-2 and TRBJ2-7; either TRBD1 or TRBD2 may supply D (5 bases each). The CDR3 has 15 residues. Looked up from germline, CDR1 is SGHTA and CDR2 is FQGNSA. V was pared by 1 base and J by 6 bases, with 16 bases between. As DNA, the CDR3 is TGTGCCAGCAGCTTAGTAGGGGTCGGGGATGGCGAGCAGTACTTC. Encoded protein: CASSLVGVGDGEQYF.

V gene TRBV27 combines with J gene TRBJ1-5; 7 bases are shared with TRBD1. The germline gives CDR1 MNHEY, CDR2 SMNVEV (reference sequence). V dropped 8 bases and J dropped 0; count of bases not matched to a gene: 10. There are 16 residues in the CDR3. The CDR3 loop is CASRSVQGVSNQPQHF. In DNA form, the CDR3 reads TGTGCCAGCCGTAGTGTGCAGGGGGTTAGCAATCAGCCCCAGCATTTT.

This chain connects TRBV7-3 to TRBJ1-2; D is possibly TRBD1 (5 bases). There are 14 residues in the CDR3. Per germline, CDR1 SGHTA and CDR2 FQGTGA. The V end lost 0 bases, the J end lost 7 bases, and 12 bases lay between the germline ends. CDR3 in DNA: TGTGCCAGCAGCTTAACTGGCAGGGTGGGTGGCTACACCTTC. Translation gives CASSLTGRVGGYTF.

This clone was seen a single time. The chain has TRBV2 and TRBJ1-5; D might be TRBD1 (5 bases). In germline, CDR1 is SNHLY, CDR2 FYNNEI. CDR3 length: 15 amino acids. V lost 7 bases and J lost 0, with 13 bases in between. CDR3 DNA: TGTGCCAGCAATCGGGACGGCAATAGCAATCAGCCCCAGCATTTT. Its protein product is CASNRDGNSNQPQHF. Full variable domain (outside the CDR3, taken from reference TRBV2 and TRBJ1-5): EPEVTQTPSHQVTQMGQEVILRCVPISNHLYFYWYRQILGQKVEFLVSFYNNEISEKSEIFDDQFSVERPDGSNFTLKIRSTKLEDSAMYFCASNRDGNSNQPQHFGDGTRLSIL.

V usage is TRBV4-1 and J usage is TRBJ2-7; 13 nucleotides align to TRBD2. J was trimmed by 0 bases and V by 4 bases; bases with no gene match: 3. Germline assignment: CDR1 MGHRA and CDR2 YSYEKL. The CDR3 contains 16 residues. The CDR3 bases are TGCGCCAGCAGCCCTCGGACTAGCGGGAGCTCCTACGAGCAGTACTTC. Translated, it gives CASSPRTSGSSYEQYF.

This sequence joins TRBV7-9 and TRBJ2-6; no definite D call. This CDR3 has 16 residues. Germline values: CDR1 SEHNR, CDR2 FQNEAQ (reference sequence). Trimming took 3 bases from V and 4 from J, leaving 13 bases between them. CDR3 coding DNA: TGTGCCAGCAGCTTTAATACGGGTCCCGGGGCCAACGTCCTGACTTTC. Its protein is CASSFNTGPGANVLTF.

Regarding this clone: The same CDR3 also results from other DNA sequences found in this sample. This chain connects TRBV11-2 to TRBJ2-5; 7 bases fit TRBD2. V lost 3 bases, J lost 4 bases, and 8 bases stayed unmatched. Germline-derived CDR1 and CDR2 are SGHAT and FQNNGV. The CDR3 has 15 amino acids. In nucleotides, the CDR3 is TGTGCCAGCAGCTTGGGTTTGGGGGAGGGAGAGACCCAGTACTTC. Residues: CASSLGLGEGETQYF.

The gene calls are TRBV30 and TRBJ2-1; 7 nucleotides agree with TRBD2. The ends lost 2 bases at V and 6 bases at J; junction bases unmatched: 13. The CDR3 has 16 amino acids. Germline V gives CDR1 GTSNPN, CDR2 SVGIG (reference sequence). The CDR3 is CAWSRSLADIFNEQFF. DNA for the CDR3: TGTGCCTGGAGTAGGTCCCTAGCGGATATATTCAATGAGCAGTTCTTC.

The V and J genes are TRBV30 and TRBJ1-4; D unclear. The CDR3 is 19 amino acids. Between the trimmed V and J ends, which lost 1 base and 5 bases, there was a span of 26 bases. CDR1 is GTSNPN, CDR2 SVGIG, per germline (reference sequence). Here the CDR3 DNA reads TGTGCCTGGAGTGAAGTGATACCGGGAGGCCAAGACCTGAATGAAAAACTGTTTTTT. This encodes CAWSEVIPGGQDLNEKLFF.

The chain uses TRBV7-2 and TRBJ2-5; D unclear. Deletions cut 5 bases from V and 4 bases from J, with 17 bases between. This CDR3 is built from 15 residues. Germline V lookup: CDR1 SGHTA, CDR2 FQGNSA. CDR3 nucleotide sequence: TGTGCCAGCAGCAAACCCGGGCCGGACGGAGAGACCCAGTACTTC. Translation: CASSKPGPDGETQYF.

This clone was picked up one time. The chain uses TRBV3-1 (or the pseudogene TRBV3-2) and TRBJ2-7, with 8 bases fitting TRBD2. V shed 6 bases, J shed 5 bases, and the junction held 9 bases outside the gene matches. Germline CDR1 is LGHDT and CDR2 is YNNKEL (reference sequence). This CDR3 is 14 amino acids long. The CDR3 loop is CASSLRGGKNEQYF. The CDR3 DNA sequence: TGTGCCAGCAGTCTCCGGGGGGGCAAGAACGAGCAGTACTTC.

This CDR3 reads CASSEAGVSQPQHF. The DNA for the CDR3 is TGTGCCAGCAGTGAAGCAGGGGTTAGTCAGCCCCAGCATTTT. This chain connects TRBV6-1 to TRBJ1-5; the D gene is possibly TRBD1 (5 bases). V was pared by 0 bases and J by 6 bases, with 9 bases between. The CDR3 covers 14 residues. CDR1 and CDR2 from the germline V gene are MNHNS and SASEGT.

The chain employs TRBV15 and TRBJ1-1; the D is unclear. Germline V gives CDR1 LNHNV, CDR2 YYDKDF (reference sequence). V was pared by 5 bases and J by 4 bases, with 8 bases between. The CDR3 is made up of 12 amino acids. The CDR3 DNA follows: TGTGCCACCAGCTCGAGCCCCACTGAAGCTTTCTTT. Encoded protein: CATSSSPTEAFF.

The chain is built from TRBV27 and TRBJ2-7; D possibly corresponds to TRBD1 (6 bases). Germline CDR1 is MNHEY and CDR2 is SMNVEV (reference sequence). V was clipped by 2 bases and J by 5 bases, with 13 bases between them. The CDR3 loop spans 14 amino acids. CDR3 sequence (DNA): TGTGCCAGCAGTTTACGGCAGGGGATCCACGAGCAGTACTTC. This sequence encodes CASSLRQGIHEQYF.

A single count supports this clone. V and J are TRBV18 and TRBJ1-6; D is ambiguous. Trimming cost V 0 bases and J 8 bases, with 14 bases left between them. CDR3 length: 16 residues. Per germline, CDR1 KGHSH and CDR2 LQKENI. CDR3 bases: TGTGCCAGCTCACCACCACGGCGGACGGTGCATTCACCCCTCCACTTT. Translating it yields CASSPPRRTVHSPLHF. Full variable domain (remainder filled in from reference TRBV18 and TRBJ1-6): NAGVMQNPRHLVRRRGQEARLRCSPMKGHSHVYWYRQLPEEGLKFMVYLQKENIIDESGMPKERFSAEFPKEGPSILRIQQVVRGDSAAYFCASSPPRRTVHSPLHFGNGTRLTVT.

CDR3 in amino acids: CASSIVGFVGYTF. The CDR3 DNA follows: TGTGCCAGTAGTATAGTCGGATTTGTTGGCTACACCTTC. This sequence joins TRBV19 and TRBJ1-2; D is undetermined. This CDR3 is built from 13 residues. Trimming shortened V by 1 base and J by 7 bases, and 10 bases separated the two germline ends. Germline CDR1 and CDR2: LNHDA and SQIVND (reference sequence).

The V and J genes are TRBV14 and TRBJ2-3; 9 nucleotides align to TRBD1. Germline lookup yields CDR1 SGHDN and CDR2 FVKESK. J lost 6 bases, V lost 0 bases, and 13 bases had no gene match. The length of the CDR3 is 18 residues. CDR3 residues: CASSQDHRTGEGRDTQYF. In DNA form, the CDR3 reads TGTGCCAGCAGCCAAGATCACCGGACAGGGGAGGGCAGGGATACGCAGTATTTT.

This clone has only a few counts. The rearrangement joins TRBV13 to TRBJ2-1; 9 bases align to TRBD1. The CDR3 runs to 14 residues. V lost 5 bases, J lost 9 bases, and 8 bases stayed unmatched. From germline, CDR1 is PRHDT and CDR2 FYEKMQ (reference sequence). The CDR3 region is CASSPQGALGEQFF. CDR3 coding DNA: TGTGCCAGCAGCCCACAGGGGGCGTTGGGTGAGCAGTTCTTC.